Below are 15 T cell receptor beta chains sequenced from a single sample in a study of T cell responses to AZD1222 COVID-19 vaccine. The data were produced by immunoSEQ multiplex PCR, yet TCRdb's version contains in-frame clones alone and is incomplete. Of 120,000 to 150,000 clones in the sample, more than 85% were seen once. The specimen comprised peripheral blood, sampled on day 0 of AZD1222 vaccination. Source of these receptors: an adult in good health.

This chain joins TRBV28 and TRBJ2-1; 9 bases map to TRBD2. This CDR3 is built from 16 residues. Per germline, CDR1 MDHEN and CDR2 SYDVKM. J lost 8 bases, V lost 6 bases, and 14 bases had no gene match. Written as DNA, the CDR3 is TGTGCCAGCAGCTCCCCTCGGGCGGGAGGGGTGGATGAGCAGTTCTTC. Its protein product is CASSSPRAGGVDEQFF.

This clone was seen only a few times. The CDR3 DNA is TGTGCCAGTACCGCTAAGGGACAGGCGATTGGAGACGAGCAGTACTTC. As protein: CASTAKGQAIGDEQYF. J is TRBJ2-7 and V is TRBV19; 8 positions match TRBD1. After removal of 7 bases from V and 5 bases from J, the junction contained 16 bases not matched to a gene. Germline V gene data show CDR1 as LNHDA and CDR2 as SQIVND (reference sequence). The CDR3 length is 16 residues.

CDR3 amino acids: CSAIRTGIGEAFF. Here the CDR3 DNA reads TGCAGCGCCATTCGGACAGGGATAGGGGAAGCTTTCTTT. This chain connects TRBV29-1 to TRBJ1-1, with TRBD1 identical over 8 bases. CDR1 is SQVTM, CDR2 ANQGSEA, per germline. V gave up 7 bases and J gave up 8 bases; unmatched junction bases: 12. This CDR3 comprises 13 residues. Based on the CDR3 plus reference TRBV29-1 and TRBJ1-1, the full variable domain is SAVISQKPSRDICQRGTSLTIQCQVDSQVTMMFWYRQQPGQSLTLIATANQGSEATYESGFVIDKFPISRPNLTFSTLTVSNMSPEDSSIYLCSAIRTGIGEAFFGQGTRLTVV.

This chain uses TRBV29-1 with TRBJ1-1, with TRBD1 matching over 7 bases. The length of the CDR3 is 13 residues. Germline values: CDR1 SQVTM, CDR2 ANQGSEA. J lost 2 bases, V lost 7 bases, and 7 bases had no gene match. CDR3 in DNA: TGCAGCGCCGCCGGGACAGACAACACTGAAGCTTTCTTT. It specifies CSAAGTDNTEAFF.

The rearrangement links TRBV19 to TRBJ2-5; the match to TRBD2 covers 15 bases. Germline V gene data show CDR1 as LNHDA and CDR2 as SQIVND (reference sequence). J gave up 5 bases and V 5 bases, and 6 bases lay outside the gene matches. The CDR3 has 16 amino acids. The CDR3 spells CASSPGLAGGSETQYF. CDR3 coding DNA: TGTGCCAGTAGTCCCGGACTAGCGGGAGGGTCCGAGACCCAGTACTTC.

The rearrangement uses TRBV4-1 and TRBJ2-7; D possibly corresponds to TRBD1 (5 bases). This CDR3 is built from 15 residues. CDR1 is MGHRA, CDR2 YSYEKL, per germline. V was clipped by 0 bases and J by 1 base, with 10 bases between them. CDR3 sequence (DNA): TGCGCCAGCAGCCAAGACGTAACAGGATCCTACGAGCAGTACTTC. It specifies CASSQDVTGSYEQYF.

The genes are TRBV7-9 and TRBJ2-7; 10 nucleotides line up with TRBD2. CDR3 length: 18 amino acids. Trimming took 1 base from V and 7 from J; bases not matched to a gene: 16. Looked up from germline, CDR1 is SEHNR and CDR2 is FQNEAQ (reference sequence). The CDR3 protein is CASSLGSLAGGTLGEQYF. CDR3 sequence (DNA): TGTGCCAGCAGCTTAGGATCTTTAGCGGGAGGCACCCTTGGGGAGCAGTACTTC.

CDR3 residues: CASSEYPSGSLYTGELFF. Written as DNA, the CDR3 is TGTGCCAGCAGTGAATATCCTAGCGGGAGTCTGTACACCGGGGAGCTGTTTTTT. This sequence joins TRBV25-1 and TRBJ2-2; 10 bases are shared with TRBD2. Trimming removed 0 bases from V and 3 bases from J; junction bases left unmatched: 7. The CDR3 runs 18 residues. Germline CDR1 and CDR2: MGHDK and SYGVNS. Complete variable domain (other parts from reference TRBV25-1 and TRBJ2-2): EADIYQTPRYLVIGTGKKITLECSQTMGHDKMYWYQQDPGMELHLIHYSYGVNSTEKGDLSSESTVSRIRTEHFPLTLESARPSHTSQYLCASSEYPSGSLYTGELFFGEGSRLTVL.

The genes are TRBV5-6 and TRBJ2-7; the match to TRBD2 covers 8 bases. The length of the CDR3 is 14 residues. The germline V gene encodes CDR1 SGHDT and CDR2 YYEEEE. V was clipped by 1 base and J by 1 base; unmatched bases: 1. CDR3 in DNA: TGTGCCAGCAGCTTGTTAGCGGGATCCTACGAGCAGTACTTC. Translation: CASSLLAGSYEQYF.

V gene TRBV10-3 combines with J gene TRBJ1-2; possible D gene TRBD1, 5 bases. The CDR3 length is 12 residues. The V end was cut by 8 bases, the J end by 4 bases, with 11 bases between. Germline V gene lookup returns CDR1 ENHRY and CDR2 SYGVKD. CDR3 residues: CAIYRIVYGYTF. For the CDR3, the DNA is TGTGCCATCTACAGGATCGTCTATGGCTACACCTTC.

This sequence joins TRBV7-2 and TRBJ2-1, with D perhaps matching TRBD1 or TRBD2 (6 bases each). V lost 5 bases and J lost 7, with 18 bases in between. The germline V gene has CDR1 SGHTA and CDR2 FQGNSA. The length of the CDR3 is 15 residues. The CDR3 reads CASSPRLGGGNEQFF. The DNA of the CDR3 is TGTGCCAGCAGCCCGCGACTAGGGGGTGGAAATGAGCAGTTCTTC. The whole variable domain, remainder taken from reference TRBV7-2 and TRBJ2-1, is GAGVSQSPSNKVTEKGKDVELRCDPISGHTALYWYRQSLGQGLEFLIYFQGNSAPDKSGLPSDRFSAERTGGSVSTLTIQRTQQEDSAVYLCASSPRLGGGNEQFFGPGTRLTVL.

This clone was seen a handful of times. The V call is TRBV30, the J call TRBJ2-1; TRBD2 agrees at 7 bases. Germline CDR1 reads GTSNPN; CDR2 reads SVGIG (reference sequence). The trim removed 4 bases at V and 12 bases at J, leaving 6 bases unmatched. The length of the CDR3 is 11 residues. CDR3 loop: CAWKWDYGQFF. Written as DNA, the CDR3 is TGTGCCTGGAAATGGGACTACGGGCAGTTCTTC.

V and J are TRBV15 and TRBJ1-2; D remains ambiguous. Trimming removed 0 bases from V and 7 bases from J, with 15 bases in between. In germline, CDR1 is LNHNV, CDR2 YYDKDF (reference sequence). The CDR3 is 15 residues long. CDR3 nucleotide sequence: TGTGCCACCAGCAGAGATCCGGGAGAAGGCTCTGGCTACACCTTC. Translation: CATSRDPGEGSGYTF.

The chain has TRBV27 and TRBJ1-5; weak D call: TRBD1 (5 bases). With 8 bases removed from V and 5 bases from J, the gap between germline ends came to 13 bases. The CDR3 totals 13 residues. Germline CDR1 is MNHEY and CDR2 is SMNVEV (reference sequence). The CDR3 region has the DNA TGTGCCAGCCGGGGAAGGGGTCATCAGCCCCAGCATTTT. Protein product: CASRGRGHQPQHF.

The V and J genes are TRBV6-2 or TRBV6-3 and TRBJ2-7, with TRBD2 matching 7 bases. V lost 5 bases to trimming and J lost 5 bases; unmatched junction nucleotides: 6. Germline V gene sequence: CDR1 MNHEY, CDR2 SVGEGT. This CDR3 has 13 residues. The DNA of the CDR3 is TGTGCCAGCAGTATGGCGGGAGACCACGAGCAGTACTTC. Protein product: CASSMAGDHEQYF.